What follows are 17 T cell receptor beta chains derived from one specimen sequenced in a study of T cell repertoires in cytomegalovirus infection. Their target antigens are unknown. TCRdb re-called the reads with MiXCR, one entry per CDR3 protein. The table shows roughly 800,000 distinct CDR3 sequences, with roughly 29% occurring only once. The sequenced sample was cultured CD8+ T cells from PBMCs, obtained from culture after CMV antigen stimulation. The receptors here all came from a human donor in good health (CMV status not recorded). Some clones in this sample may be carry-over from other donors' samples.

The V call is TRBV7-9, the J call TRBJ2-7, with TRBD1 matching 8 bases. Germline CDR1 and CDR2: SEHNR and FQNEAQ (reference sequence). V lost 5 bases and J lost 0; bases outside the gene matches: 9. The CDR3 has 16 residues. CDR3 nucleotide sequence: TGTGCCAGCAGCACTTCGGGACAGGAGTACTCCTACGAGCAGTACTTC. Translated, it gives CASSTSGQEYSYEQYF.

The chain is built from TRBV9 and TRBJ1-1; D is perhaps TRBD1 (5 bases). Deletions cut 4 bases from V and 3 bases from J, with 13 bases between. The germline gives CDR1 SGDLS, CDR2 YYNGEE. The CDR3 is 14 residues long. The CDR3 loop reads CASSRTRGHTEAFF. CDR3 nucleotides: TGTGCCAGCAGCCGGACAAGGGGCCACACTGAAGCTTTCTTT.

The CDR3 nucleotides are TGTGCCAGCAGTTACTCGAGGGCACCTGGGAACATTCAGTACTTC. Translating gives CASSYSRAPGNIQYF. This sequence joins TRBV6-5 and TRBJ2-4; D is possibly TRBD2 (5 bases). The CDR3 is made up of 15 amino acids. Germline V gene sequence: CDR1 MNHEY, CDR2 SVGAGI. V gave up 0 bases and J gave up 7 bases, with 13 bases separating them.

Many counts were recorded for this clonotype. This chain joins TRBV7-2 and TRBJ2-3; 12 nucleotides match TRBD2. The CDR3 consists of 16 residues. Germline trimming cut 3 bases from V and 5 bases from J; bases unmatched to any gene: 6. Germline V lookup: CDR1 SGHTA, CDR2 FQGNSA. The CDR3 DNA is TGTGCCAGCAGCTTTCGACTAGCGGGGGCGGGAGATACGCAGTATTTT. This gives the protein CASSFRLAGAGDTQYF.

This chain links TRBV6-2 or TRBV6-3 with TRBJ2-3, with D tentatively TRBD2 (6 bases). Trimming cost V 2 bases and J 6 bases, with 12 bases left between them. Per the germline V gene, CDR1 is MNHEY and CDR2 is SVGEGT. The CDR3 consists of 14 residues. This chain's CDR3 is CASSYAGSGDTQYF. The CDR3 coding sequence is TGTGCCAGCAGTTACGCGGGGTCGGGGGATACGCAGTATTTT.

The chain recombines TRBV6-5 with TRBJ2-1; 8 bases map to TRBD2. CDR1 and CDR2 (germline): MNHEY, SVGAGI. This CDR3 region has 15 residues. The V segment lost 2 bases and the J segment 6 bases; nucleotides outside the gene matches: 6. CDR3 bases: TGTGCCAGCAGTTACACCGGGGGGGCCGTCAATGAGCAGTTCTTC. Its translation is CASSYTGGAVNEQFF.

This clonotype was detected a few times. The chain recombines TRBV5-1 with TRBJ1-2; maybe TRBD1 (6 bases). Per germline, CDR1 SGHRS and CDR2 YFSETQ. Trimming took 4 bases from V and 4 from J, leaving 17 bases between them. The CDR3 is made up of 15 amino acids. Written as DNA, the CDR3 is TGCGCCAGCAGCGAGGAACGGGGGGCGTTCTATGGCTACACCTTC. It yields the protein CASSEERGAFYGYTF.

The chain is built from TRBV11-2 and TRBJ2-2, with D possibly being TRBD2 (6 bases). The CDR3 loop spans 14 amino acids. CDR1 is SGHAT, CDR2 FQNNGV, per germline. V was pared by 3 bases and J by 6 bases, with 11 bases between. CDR3 sequence (DNA): TGTGCCAGCAGCTTGGGTAGCGGTCCCGGGGAGCTGTTTTTT. Amino acid sequence: CASSLGSGPGELFF.

The table lists this clonotype with a few counts. The chain employs TRBV12-5 and TRBJ1-4; 8 nucleotides agree with TRBD1. V was clipped by 7 bases and J by 1 base; unmatched bases: 8. Germline V gene data show CDR1 as LGHNT and CDR2 as FRNRAP. The CDR3 spans 16 residues. The CDR3 loop reads CASDHGQGQTNEKLFF. CDR3 nucleotide sequence: TGTGCTAGTGACCACGGACAGGGTCAAACTAATGAAAAACTGTTTTTT.

This rearrangement joins TRBV28 to TRBJ1-4, with D possibly being TRBD1 (5 bases). V lost 3 bases to trimming and J lost 4 bases, with 9 bases between them. The CDR3 spans 14 residues. CDR1 and CDR2 from the germline V gene are MDHEN and SYDVKM. The chain's CDR3 is CASSFRGRNEKLFF. The CDR3 DNA is TGTGCCAGCAGTTTTAGGGGACGTAATGAAAAACTGTTTTTT.

V usage is TRBV7-9 and J usage is TRBJ2-7, with 9 bases fitting TRBD1. CDR1 SEHNR and CDR2 FQNEAQ come from the germline V gene (reference sequence). V was clipped by 5 bases and J by 5 bases; unmatched bases: 7. The CDR3 runs 14 residues. CDR3 amino acids: CASSKDRGVDEQYV. The CDR3 bases are TGTGCCAGCAGCAAGGACAGGGGAGTGGACGAGCAGTACGTC.

This chain joins TRBV11-2 and TRBJ2-2; D may match TRBD1 or TRBD2 (6 bases each). The germline gives CDR1 SGHAT, CDR2 FQNNGV. V shed 2 bases and J shed 5 bases, with 27 bases lying between them. The CDR3 runs 20 residues. As DNA, the CDR3 is TGTGCCAGCAGCTTATCAAGAACACAGGGTTGGCGGGGTCAGACCGGGGAGCTGTTTTTT. Translated: CASSLSRTQGWRGQTGELFF.

This clonotype showed up just a few times. The V and J genes are TRBV7-2 and TRBJ1-2; D is uncertain. The CDR3 runs to 14 residues. Germline lookup yields CDR1 SGHTA and CDR2 FQGNSA. The ends were cut back, 2 bases at V and 8 bases at J, with 15 bases in the middle. The DNA for the CDR3 is TGTGCCAGCAGCTTAAAAGGACCTAAACGGGGCTACACCTTC. This encodes CASSLKGPKRGYTF.

At least ten counts were recorded for this clonotype. V usage is TRBV6-2 or TRBV6-3 and J usage is TRBJ2-1, with no clear D. The CDR3 sequence is 11 residues long. The ends were cut back, 8 bases at V and 2 bases at J, with 4 bases in the middle. Germline CDR1 and CDR2: MNHEY and SVGEGT. The CDR3 here is CASGTYNEQFF. Here the CDR3 DNA reads TGTGCCAGCGGTACCTACAATGAGCAGTTCTTC.

The rearrangement links TRBV5-6 to TRBJ1-2; weak D call: TRBD1 (5 bases). Trimming took off 6 bases at V and 4 bases at J, with 22 bases between the two ends. This CDR3 is 16 amino acids long. Per germline, CDR1 SGHDT and CDR2 YYEEEE. The CDR3 reads CASTPSGPSGFYGYTF. DNA for the CDR3: TGTGCCAGCACTCCGTCGGGGCCCTCGGGGTTCTATGGCTACACCTTC. Full variable domain (outside the CDR3, taken from reference TRBV5-6 and TRBJ1-2): DAGVTQSPTHLIKTRGQQVTLRCSPKSGHDTVSWYQQALGQGPQFIFQYYEEEERQRGNFPDRFSGHQFPNYSSELNVNALLLGDSALYLCASTPSGPSGFYGYTFGSGTRLTVV.

This clonotype showed up many times. V is TRBV7-8 and J is TRBJ2-7; TRBD1 aligns across 10 bases. The ends lost 5 bases at V and 3 bases at J; junction bases unmatched: 7. Germline loops: CDR1 SGHVS, CDR2 FQNEAQ. This CDR3 spans 15 amino acids. In nucleotides, the CDR3 is TGTGCCAGCAGCGCCGGGACAGGGGTAAGCTACGAGCAGTACTTC. Translation gives CASSAGTGVSYEQYF. The entire variable domain, with the rest obtained from reference TRBV7-8 and TRBJ2-7, is as follows: GAGVSQSPRYKVAKRGQDVALRCDPISGHVSLFWYQQALGQGPEFLTYFQNEAQLDKSGLPSDRFFAERPEGSVSTLKIQRTQQEDSAVYLCASSAGTGVSYEQYFGPGTRLTVT.

V gene TRBV19 combines with J gene TRBJ2-2; D possibly corresponds to TRBD1 (6 bases). This CDR3 contains 15 residues. Germline V gives CDR1 LNHDA, CDR2 SQIVND (reference sequence). V dropped 3 bases and J dropped 5 bases, with 13 bases sitting between them. CDR3 sequence (DNA): TGTGCCAGTAGTATCCAGGGGCTTTGGACCGGGGAGCTGTTTTTT. Its protein product is CASSIQGLWTGELFF.